These 13 T cell receptor beta chains came from one sample sequenced in a study of blood T cells in healthy people across ages (dated by TCRdb to 2015 to 2017). The library was produced with 5' RACE. The data were produced on an Illumina HiSeq 2500. The second PCR ran for about 7 to 11 cycles and used a J-beta primer mix along with a sample-barcoded 5' primer. The public reads were run again by TCRdb, first through fastp at Q25 and then through MiXCR, and only productive beta chains were kept. Duplicate CDR3 protein sequences are folded into a single record with the most common DNA and genes. A total of 1.5 million to 2 million distinct CDR3 sequences appear in this sample, approximately 30% of them only once. Around 7.7% of the sample belongs to the ten largest clones. The specimen sequenced was blood. The receptors derive from a woman aged 25 to 39 in good health.

This clonotype was counted only a few times. The chain recombines TRBV5-6 with TRBJ2-5; D gene uncertain. The CDR3 is made up of 15 amino acids. Trimming took 4 bases from V and 0 from J, leaving 13 bases between them. CDR1 is SGHDT, CDR2 YYEEEE, per germline. Written as DNA, the CDR3 is TGTGCCAGCAGCCCGGGCTTAGGGTACCAAGAGACCCAGTACTTC. Protein sequence: CASSPGLGYQETQYF.

The chain has TRBV11-2 and TRBJ2-3, with TRBD2 identical over 13 bases. The germline gives CDR1 SGHAT, CDR2 FQNNGV. The junction had 7 bases not matched to a gene; V was cut back by 5 bases and J by 5 bases. The CDR3 runs 16 residues. The CDR3 DNA reads as TGTGCCAGCAGCCCTTGGACTAGCGGGAGAGAAGATACGCAGTATTTT. Its protein product is CASSPWTSGREDTQYF.

The chain carries TRBV2 and TRBJ2-1; D is uncertain. This CDR3 comprises 14 residues. V lost 6 bases and J 5 bases, leaving 14 bases between the germline ends. Germline V gene data show CDR1 as SNHLY and CDR2 as FYNNEI. In DNA form, the CDR3 reads TGTGCCAGCAGCGACGATGCGGTCGACAATGAGCAGTTCTTC. It specifies CASSDDAVDNEQFF.

Comment on this clonotype: A much larger clone differs by one base, so this may be a read error. CDR3 DNA: TGTGCCTGCAGTGACTGGGCTAGCGGGAGCTACGAGCAGTACTTC. The encoded protein is CACSDWASGSYEQYF. The chain uses TRBV25-1 and TRBJ2-4; 10 positions match TRBD2. The end of the DNA aligns better with TRBJ2-7, so the J call may be wrong. The V gene's germline CDR1 is MGHDK and CDR2 SYGVNS. This CDR3 has 15 amino acids.

V and J are TRBV20-1 and TRBJ1-5; weak D call: TRBD1 (5 bases). The CDR3 consists of 16 residues. V was cut by 4 bases and J by 1 base, with 17 bases left in between. Germline CDR1 is DFQATT and CDR2 is SNEGSKA (reference sequence). CDR3 nucleotides: TGCAGTGCTACCAAAGACCCAGACAGCAGCAATCAGCCCCAGCATTTT. Translation gives CSATKDPDSSNQPQHF.

Many counts were recorded for this clonotype. The chain is built from TRBV6-6 and TRBJ2-1; TRBD2 aligns across 15 bases. The CDR3 is 16 residues long. V lost 6 bases and J lost 8; bases outside the gene matches: 8. Per the germline V gene, CDR1 is MNHNY and CDR2 is SVGAGI (reference sequence). The chain's CDR3 is CASSRGLAGGWDEQFF. The CDR3 DNA is TGTGCCAGCAGCCGGGGACTAGCGGGAGGATGGGATGAGCAGTTCTTC.

As to this clonotype: The junction shows a germline mismatch at one end, possibly a read error. The chain combines TRBV5-1 with TRBJ2-1; 9 bases map to TRBD1. Germline CDR1 is SGHRS and CDR2 is YFSETQ. The CDR3 contains 16 residues. CDR3: CASSLAIQGARNGQFF. For the CDR3, the DNA is TGCGCCAGCAGCTTGGCCATACAGGGGGCTAGGAATGGGCAGTTCTTC.

This clonotype has more than one count but fewer than ten. The J gene is TRBJ2-5, the V gene TRBV5-5; 8 bases match TRBD2. This CDR3 comprises 16 residues. With 4 bases clipped from V and 2 bases from J, the junction kept 10 bases outside the gene matches. CDR1 and CDR2 (germline): SGHKS, YYEKEE (reference sequence). This CDR3 reads CASSRGGGAIQETQYF. CDR3 coding DNA: TGTGCCAGCAGCCGGGGGGGCGGGGCAATACAAGAGACCCAGTACTTC.

This clonotype was counted at least ten times. This chain connects TRBV25-1 to TRBJ2-5; 9 nucleotides match TRBD2. Germline CDR1 MGHDK, CDR2 SYGVNS. The CDR3 is made up of 15 amino acids. The V gene end was trimmed by 8 bases and the J gene end by 5 bases; junction bases not matched to a gene: 12. The CDR3 is CASSPPGLAAETQYF. The CDR3 DNA is TGTGCCAGCTCCCCACCGGGACTAGCCGCGGAGACCCAGTACTTC.

V and J are TRBV6-2 or TRBV6-3 and TRBJ2-7; no clear D. Germline-derived CDR1 and CDR2 are MNHEY and SVGEGT. V lost 7 bases, J lost 5 bases, and 6 bases lay in between. This CDR3 comprises 10 residues. The CDR3 sequence is CASTRDEQYF. CDR3 bases: TGTGCCAGCACTCGTGACGAGCAGTACTTC.

V and J are TRBV7-9 and TRBJ2-7, with a weak D call TRBD2 (6 bases). The DNA end is a closer match to TRBJ2-5, so the J assignment may be wrong. The CDR3 contains 14 residues. Germline V gene data show CDR1 as SEHNR and CDR2 as FQNEAQ (reference sequence). The CDR3 loop is CASSRRTGVETQYF. The CDR3 DNA sequence: TGTGCCAGCAGCCGTCGTACGGGGGTGGAGACCCAGTACTTC.

This clonotype appeared a few times. The rearrangement links TRBV20-1 to TRBJ2-2, with 11 nucleotides matching TRBD2. The CDR3 consists of 16 residues. The germline CDR1 and CDR2 sequences are DFQATT and SNEGSKA (reference sequence). After removal of 2 bases from V and 5 bases from J, the junction contained 7 bases not matched to a gene. The CDR3 reads CSARSTGTSGTGELFF. CDR3 DNA sequence: TGCAGTGCTAGATCGACCGGGACTAGCGGTACCGGGGAGCTGTTTTTT.

The rearrangement joins TRBV4-1 to TRBJ1-6; no definite D call. The CDR3 has 13 amino acids. V dropped 4 bases and J dropped 5 bases, with 6 bases sitting between them. Germline V lookup: CDR1 MGHRA, CDR2 YSYEKL. The CDR3 nucleotides are TGCGCCAGCAGCCGGCAGCATAATTCACCCCTCCACTTT. Its protein is CASSRQHNSPLHF.